The text below deals with one T cell receptor (beta chain). The data were obtained in a study of Ad26.COV2.S vaccination and SARS-CoV-2 variants. Specified treatment: roughly 20 received Ad26.COV2.S at low or high dose, single or two shots; 5 received placebo; per-sample allocation not given. Sampling was performed 63 days after the first vaccine or placebo injection. TCRdb's copy holds only in-frame clones and misses some; the assay was immunoSEQ multiplex PCR. The sample carries over 200,000 clones, 85% to 90% recorded once. Trimming took 5 bases from V and 0 from J, leaving 17 bases between them. Germline CDR1 and CDR2: SGHTA and FQGNSA. The CDR3 extends over 17 amino acids.

The rearrangement joins TRBV7-2 to TRBJ2-4; D assignment may be TRBD1 or TRBD2 (6 bases each). The source is a person between 18 and 65 years old who received the Ad26.COV2.S COVID-19 vaccine or a placebo. The material was peripheral blood, obtained in a trial of Ad26.COV2.S vaccine versus placebo. The CDR3 DNA reads as TGTGCCAGCAGCCCGTCCAGCAGGGGACTAGCCAAAAACATTCAGTACTTC. The encoded protein is CASSPSSRGLAKNIQYF.